The 20 T cell receptor beta chains below come from one sample, sequenced in a study of CD4 T cells in relation to SARS-CoV-2 and coronaviruses. Clones were read by immunoSEQ multiplex PCR, and TCRdb kept only the in-frame ones, dropping some. Of 35,000 to 50,000 clones listed, roughly 80% are singletons. These receptors lack a known antigen. The sequencing input was naive CD4+ T cells from PBMCs, cultured in vitro. Subset indicated: naive CD4+ T cells isolated by negative enrichment. Every receptor here comes from an adult with COVID-19.

V is TRBV2 and J is TRBJ2-3, with 9 bases identical to TRBD2. The CDR3 runs 15 residues. V dropped 6 bases and J dropped 2; count of bases not matched to a gene: 6. Germline assignment: CDR1 SNHLY and CDR2 FYNNEI. CDR3 in DNA: TGTGCCAGCAGATTACTAGCGGGCCCCACAGATACGCAGTATTTT. This codes for CASRLLAGPTDTQYF. Full variable domain (rest looked up from reference TRBV2 and TRBJ2-3): EPEVTQTPSHQVTQMGQEVILRCVPISNHLYFYWYRQILGQKVEFLVSFYNNEISEKSEIFDDQFSVERPDGSNFTLKIRSTKLEDSAMYFCASRLLAGPTDTQYFGPGTRLTVL.

The chain combines TRBV7-9 with TRBJ2-1; 14 bases fit TRBD2. The CDR3 has 15 residues. J lost 8 bases, V lost 6 bases, and 6 bases had no gene match. Germline V lookup: CDR1 SEHNR, CDR2 FQNEAQ (reference sequence). The DNA for the CDR3 is TGTGCCAGCAGATCTGGACTAGCGGGAGGTGATGAGCAGTTCTTC. Translation gives CASRSGLAGGDEQFF.

This chain uses TRBV7-9 with TRBJ2-3, with 10 bases identical to TRBD1. With V trimmed by 5 bases and J by 3 bases, 11 bases remained unmatched. CDR3 length: 17 residues. The germline V gene has CDR1 SEHNR and CDR2 FQNEAQ (reference sequence). CDR3 loop: CASSPDRGRVRTDTQYF. The CDR3 DNA follows: TGTGCCAGCAGCCCCGACAGGGGGCGCGTCAGGACAGATACGCAGTATTTT.

The table lists this clone with a count of one. The chain links TRBV6-5 to TRBJ1-1; 10 bases are a match to TRBD1. The CDR3 covers 13 residues. V shed 5 bases, J shed 12 bases, and the junction held 9 bases outside the gene matches. Per the germline V gene, CDR1 is MNHEY and CDR2 is SVGAGI. The CDR3 bases are TGTGCCAGCAGTCCCGGGGGACAGGGGCCGACTTTCTTT. Protein sequence: CASSPGGQGPTFF.

The gene calls are TRBV2 and TRBJ1-1; 9 bases map to TRBD1. The CDR3 loop spans 14 amino acids. Germline CDR1 and CDR2: SNHLY and FYNNEI. The ends lost 4 bases at V and 8 bases at J; junction bases unmatched: 8. The CDR3 DNA sequence: TGTGCCAGCAGTGTCCCGGGACAGGGTACAGAAGCTTTCTTT. Protein product: CASSVPGQGTEAFF. Full variable domain (rest looked up from reference TRBV2 and TRBJ1-1): EPEVTQTPSHQVTQMGQEVILRCVPISNHLYFYWYRQILGQKVEFLVSFYNNEISEKSEIFDDQFSVERPDGSNFTLKIRSTKLEDSAMYFCASSVPGQGTEAFFGQGTRLTVV.

This chain links TRBV7-9 with TRBJ2-1; TRBD1 matches 7 bases. J gave up 15 bases and V 3 bases, and 5 bases lay outside the gene matches. CDR3 length: 11 amino acids. The V gene's germline CDR1 is SEHNR and CDR2 FQNEAQ (reference sequence). The CDR3 region is CASSFDRARFF. CDR3 nucleotide sequence: TGTGCCAGCAGCTTCGACAGGGCCAGGTTCTTC.

The chain couples TRBV28 to TRBJ1-2, with D unclear. The CDR3 is made up of 12 amino acids. The germline V gene has CDR1 MDHEN and CDR2 SYDVKM. Between the trimmed V and J ends, which lost 7 bases and 1 base, there was a span of 7 bases. CDR3: CASTNINYGYTF. CDR3 bases: TGTGCCAGCACCAATATTAACTATGGCTACACCTTC.

This rearrangement joins TRBV6-4 to TRBJ2-7, with D hard to call. CDR3 length: 17 amino acids. In germline, CDR1 is MRHNA, CDR2 SNTAGT. V gave up 4 bases and J gave up 7 bases, with 26 bases separating them. This CDR3 reads CASSASFRPRSLEEQYF. The DNA of the CDR3 is TGTGCCAGCAGTGCCAGCTTTCGCCCTCGAAGTTTAGAGGAGCAGTACTTC.

The chain carries TRBV4-3 and TRBJ2-6; D may correspond to TRBD1 or TRBD2 (6 bases each). The CDR3 runs to 17 residues. CDR1 and CDR2 (germline): LGHNA, YSLEER. Trimming removed 3 bases from V and 0 bases from J, with 12 bases in between. The CDR3 spells CASSQRGGFSGANVLTF. DNA for the CDR3: TGCGCCAGCAGCCAGAGAGGGGGGTTCTCTGGGGCCAACGTCCTGACTTTC.

The CDR3 sequence is CASSPRTSGGTEAFF. CDR3 coding DNA: TGTGCCAGCAGTCCAAGGACATCGGGAGGAACTGAAGCTTTCTTT. V and J are TRBV27 and TRBJ1-1, with D possibly matching TRBD1 (5 bases). Between the trimmed V and J ends, which lost 5 bases and 5 bases, there was a span of 18 bases. Germline values: CDR1 MNHEY, CDR2 SMNVEV (reference sequence). The CDR3 contains 15 residues.

CDR3 protein: CASSGGYSYEQYF. As DNA, the CDR3 is TGTGCCAGCAGTGGTGGGTACTCCTACGAGCAGTACTTC. The chain is built from TRBV27 and TRBJ2-7; D remains unclear. The V end lost 5 bases, the J end lost 0 bases, and 8 bases lay between the germline ends. This CDR3 comprises 13 residues. CDR1 is MNHEY, CDR2 SMNVEV, per germline (reference sequence).

The J gene is TRBJ1-2, the V gene TRBV28; D may be TRBD1 (6 bases). This CDR3 contains 15 residues. V was cut by 5 bases and J by 5 bases, with 18 bases left in between. Per the germline V gene, CDR1 is MDHEN and CDR2 is SYDVKM. CDR3 sequence: CASSGWDNPRYGYTF. The CDR3 DNA sequence: TGTGCCAGCAGTGGCTGGGACAATCCACGGTATGGCTACACCTTC.

The V gene is TRBV19, the J gene TRBJ1-5; weak D call: TRBD1 (5 bases). Trimming stripped 3 bases from V and 6 bases from J, with 15 bases between. There are 15 residues in the CDR3. Germline V gives CDR1 LNHDA, CDR2 SQIVND (reference sequence). DNA of the CDR3: TGTGCCAGTAGTATTCAGGGCTCGGATGGTCAGCCCCAGCATTTT. It specifies CASSIQGSDGQPQHF.

This rearrangement joins TRBV3-1 (or the pseudogene TRBV3-2) to TRBJ1-1, with 7 bases fitting TRBD1. V dropped 4 bases and J dropped 5; count of bases not matched to a gene: 7. Germline-derived CDR1 and CDR2 are LGHDT and YNNKEL (reference sequence). This CDR3 has 14 residues. CDR3 residues: CASSPLQGGTEAFF. Written as DNA, the CDR3 is TGTGCCAGCAGCCCCCTGCAGGGGGGGACTGAAGCTTTCTTT.

This rearrangement joins TRBV4-1 to TRBJ2-3; D ambiguous. The V gene's germline CDR1 is MGHRA and CDR2 YSYEKL. Trimming shortened V by 0 bases and J by 0 bases, and 10 bases separated the two germline ends. The CDR3 has 16 amino acids. The CDR3 spells CASSQDPPGSTDTQYF. DNA of the CDR3: TGCGCCAGCAGCCAAGATCCCCCGGGTAGCACAGATACGCAGTATTTT.

V is TRBV7-9 and J is TRBJ1-1; tentatively, D is TRBD1 (6 bases). CDR1 SEHNR and CDR2 FQNEAQ come from the germline V gene (reference sequence). V was clipped by 2 bases and J by 6 bases, with 10 bases between them. The CDR3 covers 13 residues. The CDR3 loop is CASSLTGSAEAFF. Written as DNA, the CDR3 is TGTGCCAGCAGCTTAACAGGGTCAGCTGAAGCTTTCTTT.

V gene TRBV4-2 combines with J gene TRBJ2-7; D perhaps matches TRBD2 (6 bases). V lost 3 bases, J lost 5 bases, and 17 bases lay in between. This CDR3 spans 15 amino acids. Germline lookup yields CDR1 LGHNA and CDR2 YNFKEQ. The CDR3 reads CASSQEAGWVDEQYF. The CDR3 DNA reads as TGTGCCAGCAGCCAGGAAGCGGGTTGGGTTGACGAGCAGTACTTC.

This rearrangement joins TRBV28 to TRBJ2-7, with D tentatively TRBD1 (6 bases). The germline V gene encodes CDR1 MDHEN and CDR2 SYDVKM. This CDR3 region has 14 residues. V lost 3 bases to trimming and J lost 2 bases, with 11 bases between them. This chain's CDR3 is CASSFWTVPYEQYF. DNA for the CDR3: TGTGCCAGCAGTTTTTGGACAGTCCCCTACGAGCAGTACTTC. Full variable domain (rest looked up from reference TRBV28 and TRBJ2-7): DVKVTQSSRYLVKRTGEKVFLECVQDMDHENMFWYRQDPGLGLRLIYFSYDVKMKEKGDIPEGYSVSREKKERFSLILESASTNQTSMYLCASSFWTVPYEQYFGPGTRLTVT.

The chain links TRBV7-3 to TRBJ2-3; D is possibly TRBD1 or TRBD2 (7 bases each). Germline V lookup: CDR1 SGHTA, CDR2 FQGTGA. This CDR3 has 16 amino acids. Trimming removed 5 bases from V and 2 bases from J, with 17 bases in between. As DNA, the CDR3 is TGTGCCAGCAGCCCCAGGGGGGGGGAACCCACAGATACGCAGTATTTT. It is translated as CASSPRGGEPTDTQYF.

This rearrangement joins TRBV9 to TRBJ2-7; D possibly matches TRBD1 or TRBD2 (6 bases each). The germline V gene has CDR1 SGDLS and CDR2 YYNGEE. Trimming took 3 bases from V and 3 from J, leaving 19 bases between them. The CDR3 is 16 residues long. CDR3 coding DNA: TGTGCCAGCAGCGGAACCCAGGGGACTGGGGTCTACGAGCAGTACTTC. Its translation is CASSGTQGTGVYEQYF. Based on the CDR3 plus reference TRBV9 and TRBJ2-7, the full variable domain is DSGVTQTPKHLITATGQRVTLRCSPRSGDLSVYWYQQSLDQGLQFLIQYYNGEERAKGNILERFSAQQFPDLHSELNLSSLELGDSALYFCASSGTQGTGVYEQYFGPGTRLTVT.